A selection of T cell receptor beta chains follows, all from one sample in a study of blood T cell repertoires in COVID-19. Produced via immunoSEQ multiplex PCR; TCRdb's table is partial and in-frame only. Of about 74,000 clones in the sample, about nine tenths are singletons; the top ten hold over 25%. The sequenced sample consisted of peripheral blood. All receptors derive from a woman over 75 with active or convalescent COVID-19. CDR3s leave out the opening cysteine and the closing phenylalanine or tryptophan. The order of the fields is J gene, V gene, D gene, CDR3 protein. The D gene is left open where the match is weak.

TRBJ1-1 | TRBV6-5 | TRBD1 | ASSLSGTENTEAF
TRBJ2-6 | TRBV7-6 | NA | ASSSHSGANVLT
TRBJ1-6 | TRBV19 | TRBD1 | ASNPTGGNSPLH
TRBJ1-1 | TRBV9 | NA | ASSVAEFDGQGTEAF
TRBJ1-1 | TRBV10-3 | NA | ATKLDSLEAF
TRBJ2-3 | TRBV24-1 | NA | ATSDSGGSDTQY
TRBJ1-4 | TRBV19 | TRBD1 | ASSKGQEKI
TRBJ1-1 | TRBV7-9 | NA | ASSLVYRANTEAF
TRBJ1-2 | TRBV9 | TRBD1 | ASTQNLGTGGLYGYT
TRBJ2-3 | TRBV9 | TRBD2 | ASSPTWRGGVNVAQY
TRBJ1-4 | TRBV11-1 | NA | ASIGEGGDNEKLF
TRBJ2-1 | TRBV7-2 | TRBD2 | ASSLQAQGLANEQF
TRBJ1-2 | TRBV11-2 | TRBD1 | ASSLAVYPGQGQGYT
TRBJ2-3 | TRBV20-1 | TRBD2 | SASLAGGLNTQY
TRBJ2-5 | TRBV7-2 | TRBD1 | ASSFGELDRVETQY
TRBJ2-1 | TRBV7-8 | TRBD2 | ASSLESTGGVWF
TRBJ1-2 | TRBV12-3/TRBV12-4 | NA | ASAGTNYGYT
TRBJ2-4 | TRBV7-2 | TRBD2 | ASSFSGDSKNIQY
TRBJ2-7 | TRBV2 | NA | ASSELSSEQY
TRBJ2-1 | TRBV18 | NA | ASSPDGDNEQF
TRBJ2-3 | TRBV15 | TRBD2 | ATSRVPRGGLVFPGASTDTQY
TRBJ2-5 | TRBV12-5 | TRBD1 | ASGPGQGMVTQY
TRBJ2-1 | TRBV7-3 | TRBD2 | ASSLISGGHNEQF
TRBJ1-2 | TRBV5-8 | TRBD1 | ASSLDRGDGYT
TRBJ2-2 | TRBV5-1 | TRBD2 | ASSLETSGPNRAGLF
TRBJ2-5 | TRBV29-1 | NA | SVNRVIAETQY
TRBJ2-2 | TRBV6-4 | NA | ASRQEWGDTGELF
TRBJ1-2 | TRBV14 | TRBD1 | ASSLQGGDPLGYT
TRBJ1-2 | TRBV30 | TRBD1 | AWSVDREDGYT
TRBJ2-3 | TRBV7-2 | TRBD2 | ASSTRSGGDTQY
TRBJ1-6 | TRBV5-4 | NA | ASKLDGNSPLH
TRBJ2-5 | TRBV19 | TRBD2 | ASSIDLAGGLETQY
TRBJ2-5 | TRBV7-2 | TRBD2 | ASSRGLAGANQETQY
TRBJ1-1 | TRBV12-3/TRBV12-4 | TRBD1 | ASSRDRESAF
TRBJ2-7 | TRBV6-6 | TRBD2 | ASSYSAGGWYEQY
TRBJ2-5 | TRBV5-4 | NA | ASSSFPAYQETQY
TRBJ2-7 | TRBV6-5 | TRBD1 | ASSSPGQRGTYEQY
TRBJ2-2 | TRBV7-9 | NA | ASSVTGMGITGELF
TRBJ1-3 | TRBV11-2 | TRBD1 | ASSTGSGNTIY
TRBJ1-1 | TRBV2 | NA | ASSVYGMVTEAF
TRBJ2-2 | TRBV10-3 | NA | AISELGGGMPGELF
TRBJ2-5 | TRBV24-1 | TRBD1 | ATSGLAEPGQGIGETQY
TRBJ2-2 | TRBV2 | TRBD2 | ASSEELAANTGELF
TRBJ1-1 | TRBV19 | NA | ASSIVGLQRGAF
TRBJ2-7 | TRBV6-2/TRBV6-3 | TRBD1 | ASSESPTGVYEQY
TRBJ1-2 | TRBV12-5 | NA | ASGFATEANYGYT
TRBJ2-3 | TRBV12-5 | TRBD2 | ATAGGTDTQY
TRBJ1-6 | TRBV7-6 | TRBD1 | ASSGYRDSNSPLH